This passage covers 20 T cell receptor beta chains from one sample sequenced in a study of response to subunit inactivated influenza vaccine. TCRdb fed the RT-PCR reads into MiXCR, producing one record per CDR3 protein. The table has 500,000 to 650,000 distinct CDR3 sequences, less than 10% seen once. This material consisted of PBMCs from blood, taken less than 30 months after vaccination. These receptors originate from a man between 50 and 75 years old who received an inactivated influenza vaccine.

The genes are TRBV6-1 and TRBJ2-4; D unclear. This CDR3 region has 15 residues. The germline V gene has CDR1 MNHNS and CDR2 SASEGT. V gave up 5 bases and J gave up 7 bases, with 18 bases separating them. The CDR3 spells CASSNAGPLPNIQYF. The CDR3 DNA reads TGTGCCAGCAGTAACGCCGGGCCCTTACCCAACATTCAGTACTTC.

This chain joins TRBV6-2 or TRBV6-3 and TRBJ2-1; D gene unclear. Looked up from germline, CDR1 is MNHEY and CDR2 is SVGEGT. The germline V and J ends were trimmed by 5 bases and 12 bases, with 14 bases remaining between them. There are 12 residues in the CDR3. The CDR3 coding sequence is TGTGCCAGCAGTCCAGACTCCTTAAGGCAGTTCTTC. Protein: CASSPDSLRQFF.

V and J are TRBV7-2 and TRBJ2-3; 7 positions agree with TRBD2. The V gene's germline CDR1 is SGHTA and CDR2 FQGNSA. The ends lost 3 bases at V and 4 bases at J; junction bases unmatched: 10. CDR3 length: 16 residues. CDR3 loop: CASSFFGGRGADTQYF. The CDR3 region has the DNA TGTGCCAGCAGCTTTTTTGGGGGGAGGGGCGCAGATACGCAGTATTTT.

V usage is TRBV11-2 and J usage is TRBJ2-1; D unresolved. V was cut by 0 bases and J by 3 bases, with 9 bases left in between. The germline V gene encodes CDR1 SGHAT and CDR2 FQNNGV. CDR3 length: 15 amino acids. The CDR3 DNA sequence: TGTGCCAGCAGCTTAGAAGGGCAGGTCTACAATGAGCAGTTCTTC. Protein sequence: CASSLEGQVYNEQFF.

The CDR3 sequence is CATSDFRTSGQFF. For the CDR3, the DNA is TGTGCCACCAGTGATTTTCGGACTAGCGGGCAGTTCTTC. V gene TRBV24-1 combines with J gene TRBJ2-1; TRBD2 matches at 10 bases. The CDR3 runs 13 residues. V trimming: 1 base; J trimming: 12 bases; junction bases outside the gene matches: 2. The germline V gene has CDR1 KGHDR and CDR2 SFDVKD.

This clonotype occurred many times. The V gene is TRBV5-1, the J gene TRBJ2-5; TRBD1 agrees at 7 bases. Germline CDR1 and CDR2: SGHRS and YFSETQ. V lost 1 base and J lost 3; bases outside the gene matches: 9. This CDR3 is 16 amino acids long. In DNA form, the CDR3 reads TGCGCCAGCAGCTTGATGGGCAACAGGGGAGAAGAGACCCAGTACTTC. It yields the protein CASSLMGNRGEETQYF. Using reference TRBV5-1 and TRBJ2-5 for the parts outside the CDR3, the full variable domain is KAGVTQTPRYLIKTRGQQVTLSCSPISGHRSVSWYQQTPGQGLQFLFEYFSETQRNKGNFPGRFSGRQFSNSRSEMNVSTLELGDSALYLCASSLMGNRGEETQYFGPGTRLLVL.

This clonotype was seen at least ten times. V gene TRBV3-1 combines with J gene TRBJ2-1; D uncertain. Per germline, CDR1 LGHDT and CDR2 YNNKEL (reference sequence). The CDR3 contains 13 residues. Trimming removed 0 bases at V and 4 bases at J, with 4 bases between. CDR3 loop: CASSQETYNEQFF. For the CDR3, the DNA is TGTGCCAGCAGCCAAGAAACTTACAATGAGCAGTTCTTC.

The chain has TRBV4-3 and TRBJ1-1; D is unclear. The CDR3 is made up of 15 amino acids. The V end was cut by 0 bases, the J end by 4 bases, with 12 bases between. Germline CDR1 and CDR2: LGHNA and YSLEER. The CDR3 nucleotides read TGCGCCAGCAGCCAAGATAGGACTCCCGCCACTGAAGCTTTCTTT. It is translated as CASSQDRTPATEAFF.

The rearrangement uses TRBV10-3 and TRBJ2-6, with 12 bases matching TRBD2. The CDR3 runs 18 residues. V lost 3 bases and J lost 3; bases outside the gene matches: 6. Per the germline V gene, CDR1 is ENHRY and CDR2 is SYGVKD. The CDR3 bases are TGTGCCATCAGTGAACTAGCGGGAGGTGGGTATGGGGCCAACGTCCTGACTTTC. Protein product: CAISELAGGGYGANVLTF.

This clonotype has more than one count but fewer than ten. This chain links TRBV20-1 with TRBJ1-2, with D perhaps matching TRBD1 (5 bases). This CDR3 has 11 amino acids. Between the trimmed V and J ends, which lost 6 bases and 6 bases, there was a span of 11 bases. Germline lookup yields CDR1 DFQATT and CDR2 SNEGSKA (reference sequence). CDR3 DNA sequence: TGCAGTGCCGGAGCGGGGGATGGCTACACCTTC. This gives the protein CSAGAGDGYTF.

The V and J genes are TRBV7-2 and TRBJ2-3, with D perhaps TRBD1 or TRBD2 (6 bases each). V dropped 8 bases and J dropped 1 base, with 13 bases sitting between them. CDR1 is SGHTA and CDR2 is FQGNSA in the germline V gene. This CDR3 spans 14 amino acids. The CDR3 nucleotides are TGTGCCAGCGTTGTGAGGGGGGGCACAGATACGCAGTATTTT. Residues: CASVVRGGTDTQYF.

This clonotype showed up many times. This sequence joins TRBV9 and TRBJ1-1, with D unclear. This CDR3 is 15 amino acids long. Trimming removed 3 bases at V and 3 bases at J, with 15 bases between. Germline-derived CDR1 and CDR2 are SGDLS and YYNGEE. The CDR3 DNA reads as TGTGCCAGCAGCGAAATGCAAGCGGCGGACACTGAAGCTTTCTTT. Translation: CASSEMQAADTEAFF.

The rearrangement uses TRBV6-2 or TRBV6-3 and TRBJ2-5, with D tentatively TRBD2 (5 bases). Between the trimmed V and J ends, which lost 7 bases and 13 bases, there was a span of 16 bases. This CDR3 spans 11 amino acids. Germline-derived CDR1 and CDR2 are MNHEY and SVGEGT. As DNA, the CDR3 is TGTGCCAGCAAGCTGGGAGCTACGGGGTACTTC. It specifies CASKLGATGYF.

Concerning this clonotype itself: At one end the junction does not follow the germline gene, possibly because of a read error. The J gene is TRBJ2-1, the V gene TRBV18; D perhaps matches TRBD1 (6 bases). The CDR3 consists of 15 residues. In germline, CDR1 is KGHSH, CDR2 LQKENI. The CDR3 DNA reads as TGTGCCAGCTCCCCACCCGGGACACGGAACAATGAGCAGTTCTTC. Translated: CASSPPGTRNNEQFF. Filled out from reference TRBV18 and TRBJ2-1, the complete variable domain reads NAGVMQNPRHLVRRRGQEARLRCSPMKGHSHVYWYRQLPEEGLKFMVYLQKENIIDESGMPKERFSAEFPKEGPSILRIQQVVRGDSAAYFCASSPPGTRNNEQFFGPGTRLTVL.

This rearrangement joins TRBV4-3 to TRBJ1-2; TRBD1 matches 9 bases. Trimming at V came to 3 bases and at J to 7 bases, leaving 6 bases not matched to a gene. The CDR3 consists of 14 residues. Germline lookup yields CDR1 LGHNA and CDR2 YSLEER. CDR3 DNA sequence: TGCGCCAGCAGCCAGACAGGGGGGAACGCTGGCTACACCTTC. It is translated as CASSQTGGNAGYTF.

This sequence joins TRBV5-1 and TRBJ2-4; D remains unclear. Germline V CDR1 and CDR2: SGHRS, YFSETQ. V was trimmed by 0 bases and J by 5 bases, leaving 3 bases between them. The length of the CDR3 is 12 residues. In nucleotides, the CDR3 is TGCGCCAGCAGCTTGGACCAAAACATTCAGTACTTC. Residues: CASSLDQNIQYF.

The J gene is TRBJ2-3, the V gene TRBV7-2; a possible D gene is TRBD2 (7 bases). CDR1 is SGHTA, CDR2 FQGNSA, per germline. The V and J ends lost 3 bases and 2 bases respectively, with 12 bases between them. This CDR3 has 15 amino acids. The DNA for the CDR3 is TGTGCCAGCAGCTTTGGCGGGGGCCCCACAGATACGCAGTATTTT. Translation: CASSFGGGPTDTQYF. Combining the CDR3 with reference TRBV7-2 and TRBJ2-3 gives the whole variable domain GAGVSQSPSNKVTEKGKDVELRCDPISGHTALYWYRQSLGQGLEFLIYFQGNSAPDKSGLPSDRFSAERTGGSVSTLTIQRTQQEDSAVYLCASSFGGGPTDTQYFGPGTRLTVL.

This clonotype was seen only a few times. The chain couples TRBV4-3 to TRBJ2-2; no clear D. The V end was cut by 3 bases, the J end by 1 base, with 9 bases between. CDR1 LGHNA and CDR2 YSLEER come from the germline V gene. The CDR3 spans 15 residues. The CDR3 DNA is TGCGCCAGCAGCCAGGGGTCCCGGAACACCGGGGAGCTGTTTTTT. This gives the protein CASSQGSRNTGELFF.

The chain carries TRBV5-1 and TRBJ2-3, with TRBD2 matching over 12 bases. In germline, CDR1 is SGHRS, CDR2 YFSETQ. The CDR3 is 17 amino acids. V was clipped by 0 bases and J by 4 bases; unmatched bases: 6. CDR3 coding DNA: TGCGCCAGCAGCTTGGGATGGACTAGCGGGATACCAGATACGCAGTATTTT. Its translation is CASSLGWTSGIPDTQYF.

This clonotype was seen repeatedly, ten times or more. J is TRBJ2-7 and V is TRBV20-1; D might be TRBD2 (7 bases). Germline V gives CDR1 DFQATT, CDR2 SNEGSKA (reference sequence). Trimming left V 8 bases short and J 0 bases short, with 14 bases between. The CDR3 contains 13 residues. The CDR3 DNA reads TGCAGTCCGGGGGGACAAGGCTCCTACGAGCAGTACTTC. As protein: CSPGGQGSYEQYF.